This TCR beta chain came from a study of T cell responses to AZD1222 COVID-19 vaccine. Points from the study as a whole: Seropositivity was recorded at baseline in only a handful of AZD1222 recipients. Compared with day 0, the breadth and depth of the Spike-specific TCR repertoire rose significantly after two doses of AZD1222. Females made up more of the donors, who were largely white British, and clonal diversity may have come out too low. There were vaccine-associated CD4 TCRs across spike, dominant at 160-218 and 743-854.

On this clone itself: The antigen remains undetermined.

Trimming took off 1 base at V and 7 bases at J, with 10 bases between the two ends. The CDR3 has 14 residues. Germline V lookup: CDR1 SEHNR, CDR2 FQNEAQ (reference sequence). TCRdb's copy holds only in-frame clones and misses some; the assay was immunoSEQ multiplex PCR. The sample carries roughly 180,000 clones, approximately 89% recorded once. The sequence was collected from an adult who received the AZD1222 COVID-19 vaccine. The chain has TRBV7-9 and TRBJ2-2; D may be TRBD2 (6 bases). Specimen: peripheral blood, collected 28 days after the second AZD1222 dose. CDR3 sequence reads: CASSLGREIGELFF. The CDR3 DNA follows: TGTGCCAGCAGCTTAGGCCGGGAGATCGGGGAGCTGTTTTTT.